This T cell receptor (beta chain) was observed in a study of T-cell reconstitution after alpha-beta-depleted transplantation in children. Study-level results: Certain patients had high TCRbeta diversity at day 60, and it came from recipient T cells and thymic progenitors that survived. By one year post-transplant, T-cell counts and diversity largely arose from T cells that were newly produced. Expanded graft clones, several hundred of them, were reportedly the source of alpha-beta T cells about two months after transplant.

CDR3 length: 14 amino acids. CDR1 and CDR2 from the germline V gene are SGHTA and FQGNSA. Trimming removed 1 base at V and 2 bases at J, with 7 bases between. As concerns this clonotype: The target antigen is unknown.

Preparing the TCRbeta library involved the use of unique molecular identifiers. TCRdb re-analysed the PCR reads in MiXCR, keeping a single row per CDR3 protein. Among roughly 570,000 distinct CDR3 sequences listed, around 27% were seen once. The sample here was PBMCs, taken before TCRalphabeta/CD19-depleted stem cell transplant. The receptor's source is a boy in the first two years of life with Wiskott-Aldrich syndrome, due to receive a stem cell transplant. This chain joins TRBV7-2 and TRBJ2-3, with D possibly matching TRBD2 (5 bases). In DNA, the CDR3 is TGTGCCAGCAGCTTAGAGCGGCCCACAGATACGCAGTATTTT. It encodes CASSLERPTDTQYF. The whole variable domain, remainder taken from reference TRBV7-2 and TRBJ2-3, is GAGVSQSPSNKVTEKGKDVELRCDPISGHTALYWYRQSLGQGLEFLIYFQGNSAPDKSGLPSDRFSAERTGGSVSTLTIQRTQQEDSAVYLCASSLERPTDTQYFGPGTRLTVL.